The entry that follows covers one T cell receptor beta chain sequence. TCR beta from blood CD8+ and CD4+ T cells was sequenced. It was healthy donors who served as the controls, matched for age and sex. FACS enriched CD8+ TEMRA cells, while bulk CD8+ and CD4+ were negatively isolated. RNA totalling about 0.5 to 1 ug underwent reverse transcription with random hexamers. Using its own MiXCR run on the immunoSEQ multiplex PCR reads, TCRdb lists one record per CDR3 protein. The table has fewer than 70,000 distinct CDR3 sequences, just under 95% seen once. The CDR3 is 13 residues long. Losses at the gene ends were 5 bases for V and 2 bases for J; bases not matched to a gene: 5. CDR1 is DFQATT, CDR2 SNEGSKA, per germline (reference sequence). The sample is drawn from a study of CD8 T cells in Susac syndrome.

The sample consisted of CD8+ T cells from PBMCs. The V gene is TRBV20-1, the J gene TRBJ1-2; 7 nucleotides align to TRBD1. This TCR was recovered from a human donor in good health. CDR3 sequence (DNA): TGCAGTGCTGCCCCGGACAGGAACTATGGCTACACCTTC. This encodes CSAAPDRNYGYTF.